This T cell receptor (beta chain) was captured in a study of control samples from healthy donors and cancer patients. This table comes from immunoSEQ multiplex PCR, and its TCRdb copy is limited to in-frame clones, with some not included. This table has 150,000 to 180,000 clones, about 94% appearing once. The CDR3 consists of 16 residues. Germline V gene sequence: CDR1 MNHEY, CDR2 SMNVEV (reference sequence). V shed 6 bases and J shed 2 bases, with 17 bases lying between them. Material: blood. This receptor was identified in a man between 40 and 49 years old in good health. J is TRBJ2-4 and V is TRBV27, with D maybe TRBD1 (6 bases). In DNA, the CDR3 is TGTGCCAGCAGGCGTACAGGGTTTACATCCAAAAACATTCAGTACTTC. It specifies CASRRTGFTSKNIQYF.